The entry below gives a single TCR beta chain sequence along with its context. This sample is part of a study of blood T cell repertoires in COVID-19. The wider study: Both acute and convalescent COVID-19 samples were obtained from the United States, Italy and Spain. PBMCs, B-cell-depleted T cells, or T cells were the source of the cDNA or gDNA that made up the material.

One Seattle source followed patients from active infection through their disease course. Study processing details: Counts of nucleated cells, estimated from reference gene primer amplification, were obtained. Assay: immunoSEQ multiplex PCR; the TCRdb copy retains only in-frame clones and omits some. V, J and clone size reflect that table, while D and trimming were determined from the DNA. This sample has roughly 410,000 clones; 89% occur once, and the top ten carry around 1.5%. Trimming pared 7 bases from V and 4 bases from J, leaving 22 bases between. This CDR3 has 16 amino acids. Germline V gene sequence: CDR1 SGHRS, CDR2 YFSETQ.

The source is a woman between 40 and 55 years old with COVID-19, enrolled during active disease. Material: peripheral blood. The rearrangement joins TRBV5-1 to TRBJ2-3; D perhaps matches TRBD1 (6 bases). The CDR3 sequence: CASSAIRGYGADTQYF. The CDR3 DNA reads TGCGCCAGCTCGGCAATCAGGGGTTATGGTGCAGATACGCAGTATTTT. Together with reference TRBV5-1 and TRBJ2-3, the CDR3 gives the full variable domain: KAGVTQTPRYLIKTRGQQVTLSCSPISGHRSVSWYQQTPGQGLQFLFEYFSETQRNKGNFPGRFSGRQFSNSRSEMNVSTLELGDSALYLCASSAIRGYGADTQYFGPGTRLTVL.